What follows are 25 T cell receptor beta chains derived from one specimen sequenced in a study of T cell repertoires in cytomegalovirus infection. No antigen has been assigned to these receptors. From the reads, TCRdb called clonotypes with MiXCR, one entry per CDR3 protein. The table records approximately 56,000 distinct CDR3 sequences, 20% of them present only once. The sequenced sample was CD8+ T cells from cultured PBMCs, obtained from culture after CMV antigen stimulation. Receptor source: a human donor in good health (CMV status not recorded). Some clones in this sample may be carry-over from other donors' samples.

This clonotype was detected only a few times. The rearrangement uses TRBV19 and TRBJ2-1, with D hard to call. The CDR3 has 11 residues. Germline V gives CDR1 LNHDA, CDR2 SQIVND (reference sequence). Trimming shortened V by 1 base and J by 9 bases, and 4 bases separated the two germline ends. The CDR3 loop is CASSIGSEQFF. DNA for the CDR3: TGTGCCAGTAGTATAGGGAGTGAGCAGTTCTTC. The whole variable domain, filled in from reference TRBV19 and TRBJ2-1, reads DGGITQSPKYLFRKEGQNVTLSCEQNLNHDAMYWYRQDPGQGLRLIYYSQIVNDFQKGDIAEGYSVSREKKESFPLTVTSAQKNPTAFYLCASSIGSEQFFGPGTRLTVL.

This chain connects TRBV4-1 to TRBJ1-1, with a possible D match to TRBD1 (6 bases). Trimming took 1 base from V and 1 from J, leaving 10 bases between them. The CDR3 has 15 residues. Germline assignment: CDR1 MGHRA and CDR2 YSYEKL. CDR3 amino acids: CASSQGKGGNTEAFF. In nucleotides, the CDR3 is TGCGCCAGCAGCCAAGGGAAGGGGGGGAACACTGAAGCTTTCTTT.

V and J are TRBV6-2 or TRBV6-3 and TRBJ2-3, with 9 bases that match TRBD1. The CDR3 runs 14 residues. CDR1 and CDR2 (germline): MNHEY, SVGEGT. J was trimmed by 6 bases and V by 2 bases; bases with no gene match: 3. Here the CDR3 DNA reads TGTGCCAGCAGTTACCCGGGACAGGGCGATACGCAGTATTTT. As protein: CASSYPGQGDTQYF.

This clonotype was found a few times. This sequence joins TRBV20-1 and TRBJ1-4, with D possibly TRBD1 on 6 matching bases. Germline V lookup: CDR1 DFQATT, CDR2 SNEGSKA (reference sequence). The V end lost 4 bases, the J end lost 8 bases, and 17 bases lay between the germline ends. This CDR3 is 14 amino acids long. CDR3 sequence: CSATYREEGEKLFF. DNA of the CDR3: TGCAGTGCTACCTACAGGGAAGAGGGCGAAAAACTGTTTTTT.

V and J are TRBV6-1 and TRBJ1-1, with D unclear. Germline V gene lookup returns CDR1 MNHNS and CDR2 SASEGT. With 7 bases removed from V and 4 bases from J, the gap between germline ends came to 10 bases. The CDR3 totals 12 residues. The CDR3 region has the DNA TGTGCCAGCATCCGGCCGGCCACTGAAGCTTTCTTT. As protein: CASIRPATEAFF.

V and J are TRBV6-6 and TRBJ1-2; 9 nucleotides match TRBD1. The junction had 10 bases not matched to a gene; V was cut back by 5 bases and J by 0 bases. Germline V CDR1 and CDR2: MNHNY, SVGAGI (reference sequence). The CDR3 covers 17 residues. CDR3 coding DNA: TGTGCCAGCAGTACGGGACAGGGACGGAGCGCTAACTATGGCTACACCTTC. Its protein product is CASSTGQGRSANYGYTF.

This chain links TRBV4-3 with TRBJ2-1; 7 bases fit TRBD2. The CDR3 covers 15 residues. Germline values: CDR1 LGHNA, CDR2 YSLEER. Unmatched junction bases numbered 5, after V lost 6 bases and J lost 0 bases. The CDR3 reads CASRRLAASYNEQFF. The CDR3 DNA reads as TGCGCCAGCAGAAGGCTAGCGGCCTCCTACAATGAGCAGTTCTTC.

This clonotype was observed a few times. The chain uses TRBV12-3 or TRBV12-4 and TRBJ2-7; D is possibly TRBD2 (6 bases). There are 14 residues in the CDR3. Trimming took off 1 base at V and 3 bases at J, with 10 bases between the two ends. CDR3 protein: CASSLGGVDYEQYF. The CDR3 DNA reads as TGTGCCAGCAGTTTAGGGGGGGTAGACTACGAGCAGTACTTC.

This clonotype came up a few times. The chain has TRBV9 and TRBJ1-1; 8 nucleotides line up with TRBD1. Germline lookup yields CDR1 SGDLS and CDR2 YYNGEE. The CDR3 loop spans 16 amino acids. V shed 0 bases and J 1 base; nucleotides not matched to a gene: 5. The DNA for the CDR3 is TGTGCCAGCAGCGTAGCGGGGGGGACAGGGAACACTGAAGCTTTCTTT. Protein sequence: CASSVAGGTGNTEAFF.

The CDR3 protein is CASRATGAGDQPQHF. The DNA of the CDR3 is TGTGCCAGCAGAGCCACAGGGGCGGGCGATCAGCCCCAGCATTTT. V and J are TRBV27 and TRBJ1-5; 7 nucleotides align to TRBD1. CDR3 length equals 15 residues. Germline V gene lookup returns CDR1 MNHEY and CDR2 SMNVEV (reference sequence). V dropped 6 bases and J dropped 5; count of bases not matched to a gene: 10.

The chain carries TRBV7-2 and TRBJ2-3, with D perhaps TRBD2 (6 bases). The germline CDR1 and CDR2 sequences are SGHTA and FQGNSA. The CDR3 consists of 14 residues. V lost 2 bases, J lost 1 base, and 7 bases lay in between. The CDR3 loop reads CASSLSGGTDTQYF. CDR3 sequence (DNA): TGTGCCAGCAGCTTATCGGGGGGCACAGATACGCAGTATTTT.

The chain employs TRBV6-8 and TRBJ1-1, with a possible D match to TRBD1 (6 bases). In germline, CDR1 is MNHGY, CDR2 SAAAGT. CDR3 length equals 15 residues. With 2 bases removed from V and 3 bases from J, the gap between germline ends came to 13 bases. The DNA for the CDR3 is TGTGCCAGCAGTTACACAGGAGGGGGGGACACTGAAGCTTTCTTT. It codes for CASSYTGGGDTEAFF.

This clonotype was observed a few times. The gene calls are TRBV7-6 and TRBJ2-5; maybe TRBD2 (6 bases). Trimming removed 2 bases at V and 2 bases at J, with 15 bases between. CDR1 is SGHVS, CDR2 FNYEAQ, per germline. The CDR3 is 16 amino acids. The CDR3 loop is CASSLPRRGPQETQYF. The CDR3 region has the DNA TGTGCCAGCAGCTTACCTCGGCGGGGTCCTCAAGAGACCCAGTACTTC.

The chain joins TRBV20-1 to TRBJ1-2; tentatively, D is TRBD1 (5 bases). Germline lookup yields CDR1 DFQATT and CDR2 SNEGSKA (reference sequence). Deletions cut 4 bases from V and 6 bases from J, with 21 bases between. The CDR3 extends over 15 amino acids. The CDR3 nucleotides read TGCAGTGCTATTTCCCCCATGCCAGGGAAAAATGGCTACACCTTC. It yields the protein CSAISPMPGKNGYTF.

This clonotype has only a few counts. The rearrangement joins TRBV7-2 to TRBJ2-1, with D possibly TRBD2 on 6 matching bases. CDR3 length: 16 amino acids. CDR1 is SGHTA, CDR2 FQGNSA, per germline. Trimming took off 1 base at V and 5 bases at J, with 15 bases between the two ends. The CDR3 nucleotides are TGTGCCAGCAGCTTAGGTGGAGCGGGCACCAACAATGAGCAGTTCTTC. It translates to CASSLGGAGTNNEQFF. The full variable domain, its missing parts supplied by reference TRBV7-2 and TRBJ2-1, is GAGVSQSPSNKVTEKGKDVELRCDPISGHTALYWYRQSLGQGLEFLIYFQGNSAPDKSGLPSDRFSAERTGGSVSTLTIQRTQQEDSAVYLCASSLGGAGTNNEQFFGPGTRLTVL.

This clonotype was seen only a few times. The chain carries TRBV7-2 and TRBJ2-3, with TRBD2 identical over 9 bases. CDR3 length: 16 amino acids. Per germline, CDR1 SGHTA and CDR2 FQGNSA. The junction had 10 bases not matched to a gene; V was cut back by 6 bases and J by 3 bases. DNA of the CDR3: TGTGCCAGCAGACCCTTTGGCGGGGGGGCGACAGATACGCAGTATTTT. As protein: CASRPFGGGATDTQYF.

This clonotype was picked up a small number of times. CDR3: CASKGLETQYF. CDR3 DNA: TGTGCCAGCAAGGGGTTGGAGACCCAGTACTTC. The chain employs TRBV27 and TRBJ2-5; TRBD1 is a possible D gene (5 bases). Germline CDR1 and CDR2: MNHEY and SMNVEV (reference sequence). V lost 7 bases and J lost 5, with 8 bases in between. The CDR3 totals 11 residues.

This chain connects TRBV11-2 to TRBJ2-7; D is unresolved. Germline CDR1 reads SGHAT; CDR2 reads FQNNGV. This CDR3 is 11 amino acids long. V lost 3 bases and J 5 bases, leaving 5 bases between the germline ends. CDR3 amino acids: CASSLSDEQYF. CDR3 DNA: TGTGCCAGCAGCTTGAGCGACGAGCAGTACTTC.

This clonotype was detected ten times or more. This chain joins TRBV7-2 and TRBJ2-1, with 9 bases identical to TRBD1. Germline V lookup: CDR1 SGHTA, CDR2 FQGNSA. The CDR3 covers 14 residues. The trim removed 5 bases at V and 9 bases at J, leaving 8 bases unmatched. The CDR3 DNA follows: TGTGCCAGCAGCCGGGGACAGGGAAGGGCTGAGCAGTTCTTC. Its protein product is CASSRGQGRAEQFF.

In this sample, this clonotype turned up a few times. The chain links TRBV14 to TRBJ1-1; tentative D call: TRBD1 (6 bases). Germline V lookup: CDR1 SGHDN, CDR2 FVKESK. This CDR3 has 13 residues. The CDR3 nucleotides are TGTGCAACAGGGCAGGGTATGAACACTGAAGCTTTCTTT. Translating gives CATGQGMNTEAFF.

The chain is built from TRBV7-8 and TRBJ2-7; tentative D call: TRBD1 (6 bases). The CDR3 runs to 15 residues. Germline CDR1 SGHVS, CDR2 FQNEAQ. Deletions cut 8 bases from V and 0 bases from J, with 17 bases between. The CDR3 DNA sequence: TGTGCCAGCCGAAGGTTCCAGGGGCCCTCCTACGAGCAGTACTTC. The encoded protein is CASRRFQGPSYEQYF. Based on the CDR3 plus reference TRBV7-8 and TRBJ2-7, the full variable domain is GAGVSQSPRYKVAKRGQDVALRCDPISGHVSLFWYQQALGQGPEFLTYFQNEAQLDKSGLPSDRFFAERPEGSVSTLKIQRTQQEDSAVYLCASRRFQGPSYEQYFGPGTRLTVT.

This chain links TRBV7-3 with TRBJ1-1; 8 nucleotides align to TRBD1. This CDR3 comprises 14 residues. In germline, CDR1 is SGHTA, CDR2 FQGTGA. Trimming removed 5 bases from V and 1 base from J; junction bases left unmatched: 3. CDR3 sequence (DNA): TGTGCCAGCAGCCCTGGACAGGGGAACACTGAAGCTTTCTTT. Protein product: CASSPGQGNTEAFF.

J is TRBJ1-3 and V is TRBV12-3 or TRBV12-4; 8 bases match TRBD1. There are 17 residues in the CDR3. The J segment lost 2 bases and the V segment lost 7 bases, leaving 13 bases of the junction unmatched. CDR3 region: CASTLPRQGNPGNTIYF. Written as DNA, the CDR3 is TGTGCCAGCACCCTCCCCCGACAGGGGAACCCTGGAAACACCATATATTTT.

This clonotype was observed a few times. J is TRBJ2-3 and V is TRBV7-9, with 14 positions matching TRBD2. Germline V gives CDR1 SEHNR, CDR2 FQNEAQ (reference sequence). CDR3 length: 15 residues. J lost 7 bases, V lost 5 bases, and 5 bases had no gene match. CDR3 in amino acids: CASSVTSGGANTQYF. The DNA for the CDR3 is TGTGCCAGCAGCGTGACTAGCGGGGGGGCGAATACGCAGTATTTT.

This clonotype was picked up many times. The chain's CDR3 is CASSLGTGLTEAFF. The CDR3 DNA is TGTGCCAGCAGCTTAGGGACAGGCTTAACTGAAGCTTTCTTT. The V gene is TRBV7-2, the J gene TRBJ1-1; TRBD1 matches at 7 bases. The V and J ends lost 1 base and 5 bases, in that order; junction bases with no gene match: 4. The CDR3 sequence is 14 residues long. From germline, CDR1 is SGHTA and CDR2 FQGNSA.